These 31 T cell receptor beta chains were all obtained from the same sample, sequenced in a study of blood T cell repertoires in COVID-19. Method: immunoSEQ multiplex PCR; TCRdb's copy keeps in-frame clones and lacks some. The sample contains more than 140,000 clones, under 85% of which appear only once. The sample was peripheral blood. All receptors come from a human donor in a cohort sampled during active COVID-19.

The rearrangement links TRBV5-1 to TRBJ1-1, with 8 bases lining up with TRBD1. From germline, CDR1 is SGHRS and CDR2 YFSETQ. Germline trimming cut 2 bases from V and 5 bases from J; bases unmatched to any gene: 5. The CDR3 spans 14 residues. CDR3 DNA: TGCGCCAGCAGCTTTGGGCAGGGGGCAACTGAAGCTTTCTTT. Protein: CASSFGQGATEAFF.

The chain is built from TRBV6-6 and TRBJ2-7, with TRBD2 as a possible D gene (6 bases). Looked up from germline, CDR1 is MNHNY and CDR2 is SVGAGI (reference sequence). Between the trimmed V and J ends, which lost 6 bases and 7 bases, there was a span of 19 bases. The CDR3 is 14 residues long. DNA of the CDR3: TGTGCCAGCAGAATCGGGACTCCCCTCGAGGAGCAGTACTTC. This gives the protein CASRIGTPLEEQYF.

This sequence joins TRBV21-1 and TRBJ1-5. TRBV21-1 is deemed a pseudogene. The CDR3 totals 15 residues. The CDR3 is CASSKARDLTGPQHF. For the CDR3, the DNA is TGTGCCAGCAGCAAAGCGCGAGACCTGACGGGTCCCCAGCATTTT.

For this clone: One junction end disagrees with the germline gene, perhaps due to a read error. The chain has TRBV7-7 and TRBJ2-7; the D is unclear. CDR3 size: 13 residues. CDR1 SSHAT and CDR2 FNYEAQ come from the germline V gene (reference sequence). CDR3 protein: CASSRLPQDEQYF. CDR3 nucleotide sequence: TGTGCTAGCAGCCGCCTTCCTCAGGACGAGCAGTACTTC.

V and J are TRBV18 and TRBJ2-2; D is ambiguous. The V end was cut by 0 bases, the J end by 6 bases, with 8 bases between. Germline values: CDR1 KGHSH, CDR2 LQKENI. This CDR3 comprises 14 residues. In nucleotides, the CDR3 is TGTGCCAGCTCACCACCGGCCCAACCCGGGGAGCTGTTTTTT. Its protein is CASSPPAQPGELFF.

The chain joins TRBV5-1 to TRBJ2-3; no reliable D call. This CDR3 region has 12 residues. The V end was cut by 5 bases, the J end by 3 bases, with 7 bases between. Germline lookup yields CDR1 SGHRS and CDR2 YFSETQ. This chain's CDR3 is CASSTSTDTQYF. As DNA, the CDR3 is TGCGCCAGCAGTACTTCAACAGATACGCAGTATTTT. The full variable domain, in which reference TRBV5-1 and TRBJ2-3 provide the parts outside the CDR3, is KAGVTQTPRYLIKTRGQQVTLSCSPISGHRSVSWYQQTPGQGLQFLFEYFSETQRNKGNFPGRFSGRQFSNSRSEMNVSTLELGDSALYLCASSTSTDTQYFGPGTRLTVL.

This rearrangement joins TRBV29-1 to TRBJ1-1; TRBD1 might be the D (5 bases). With 6 bases removed from V and 3 bases from J, the gap between germline ends came to 14 bases. Germline-derived CDR1 and CDR2 are SQVTM and ANQGSEA. The length of the CDR3 is 13 residues. CDR3 DNA sequence: TGCAGCGTCAAGGAGGGAGGGGACACTGAAGCTTTCTTT. Amino acids: CSVKEGGDTEAFF.

J is TRBJ1-2 and V is TRBV28; possibly TRBD1 for D (6 bases). V was cut by 4 bases and J by 0 bases, with 12 bases left in between. This CDR3 has 15 residues. From germline, CDR1 is MDHEN and CDR2 SYDVKM. CDR3 in amino acids: CASSSSGGPNYGYTF. CDR3 nucleotides: TGTGCCAGCAGTTCAAGCGGGGGGCCTAACTATGGCTACACCTTC.

As concerns this clone: At the DNA level, this CDR3 is encoded by other sequences in the same sample as well. The chain couples TRBV3-1 (or the pseudogene TRBV3-2) to TRBJ2-3, with 9 bases fitting TRBD2. CDR1 LGHDT and CDR2 YNNKEL come from the germline V gene (reference sequence). V dropped 4 bases and J dropped 1; count of bases not matched to a gene: 6. CDR3 length: 16 residues. CDR3 amino acids: CASSRSGRGGTDTQYF. Written as DNA, the CDR3 is TGTGCCAGCAGCCGTAGCGGGAGAGGTGGCACAGATACGCAGTATTTT.

This chain joins TRBV7-3 and TRBJ2-2, with D unclear. Germline CDR1 and CDR2: SGHTA and FQGTGA. Between the trimmed V and J ends, which lost 5 bases and 0 bases, there was a span of 4 bases. The CDR3 consists of 13 residues. In DNA, the CDR3 is TGTGCCAGCAGCCCAACGAACACCGGGGAGCTGTTTTTT. As protein: CASSPTNTGELFF. The full variable domain, rest sourced from reference TRBV7-3 and TRBJ2-2, is GAGVSQTPSNKVTEKGKYVELRCDPISGHTALYWYRQSLGQGPEFLIYFQGTGAADDSGLPNDRFFAVRPEGSVSTLKIQRTERGDSAVYLCASSPTNTGELFFGEGSRLTVL.

The chain uses TRBV6-5 and TRBJ2-7; TRBD2 agrees at 10 bases. The V and J ends lost 4 bases and 3 bases, in that order; junction bases with no gene match: 9. The V gene's germline CDR1 is MNHEY and CDR2 SVGAGI. This CDR3 region has 16 residues. In DNA, the CDR3 is TGTGCCAGCAGTTCCGGGCTAGCGGGGGTCGTCTACGAGCAGTACTTC. Translation gives CASSSGLAGVVYEQYF.

The V and J genes are TRBV13 and TRBJ2-1; D is unresolved. The ends were cut back, 5 bases at V and 12 bases at J, with 11 bases in the middle. The germline V gene encodes CDR1 PRHDT and CDR2 FYEKMQ (reference sequence). The CDR3 spans 11 residues. The CDR3 sequence is CASSPAQAQFF. The CDR3 bases are TGTGCCAGCAGCCCCGCCCAGGCGCAGTTCTTC.

CDR3 protein: CASSATTSGAYNEQFF. CDR3 sequence (DNA): TGTGCCAGCTCCGCGACCACTAGCGGAGCCTACAATGAGCAGTTCTTC. This chain uses TRBV18 with TRBJ2-1; 8 positions match TRBD2. With 6 bases clipped from V and 2 bases from J, the junction kept 9 bases outside the gene matches. CDR3 length: 16 amino acids. From germline, CDR1 is KGHSH and CDR2 LQKENI. The complete variable domain, with remaining parts taken from reference TRBV18 and TRBJ2-1, reads NAGVMQNPRHLVRRRGQEARLRCSPMKGHSHVYWYRQLPEEGLKFMVYLQKENIIDESGMPKERFSAEFPKEGPSILRIQQVVRGDSAAYFCASSATTSGAYNEQFFGPGTRLTVL.

The V call is TRBV5-1, the J call TRBJ2-2, with 11 bases that match TRBD2. This CDR3 has 16 residues. Per germline, CDR1 SGHRS and CDR2 YFSETQ. Losses at the gene ends were 6 bases for V and 4 bases for J; bases not matched to a gene: 8. The CDR3, as DNA: TGCGCCAGCAACCCTTCCGGGACTAGCGGCACCGGGGAGCTGTTTTTT. Its translation: CASNPSGTSGTGELFF.

V is TRBV5-4 and J is TRBJ2-1; 11 positions agree with TRBD2. The germline gives CDR1 SGHNT, CDR2 YYREEE (reference sequence). The J segment lost 7 bases and the V segment lost 4 bases, leaving 4 bases of the junction unmatched. This CDR3 region has 14 residues. In DNA, the CDR3 is TGTGCCAGCAGCGTAAGACTAGCGGGGAATGAGCAGTTCTTC. Translation: CASSVRLAGNEQFF.

V and J are TRBV18 and TRBJ1-1; possibly TRBD1 for D (5 bases). Trimming left V 4 bases short and J 10 bases short, with 16 bases between. CDR3 length equals 13 residues. CDR1 KGHSH and CDR2 LQKENI come from the germline V gene. CDR3 in DNA: TGTGCCAGCTCACTAGATCTGTCGGGGGGAGCTTTCTTT. Protein sequence: CASSLDLSGGAFF.

For the CDR3, the DNA is TGTGCCAGCTCATCTTACAGGGCGGGAGAAGAGACCCAGTACTTC. Translating it yields CASSSYRAGEETQYF. The chain is built from TRBV18 and TRBJ2-5; weak D call: TRBD2 (7 bases). CDR3 length: 15 residues. Trimming took off 5 bases at V and 3 bases at J, with 16 bases between the two ends. Germline V lookup: CDR1 KGHSH, CDR2 LQKENI.

The rearrangement links TRBV19 to TRBJ1-1, with D unresolved. CDR1 and CDR2 (germline): LNHDA, SQIVND (reference sequence). V was shortened by 3 bases and J by 5 bases, with 19 bases between the two germline ends. There are 16 residues in the CDR3. The CDR3 coding sequence is TGTGCCAGTAGTATTCGGTCCAAATTCACCGAAACTGAAGCTTTCTTT. Translated: CASSIRSKFTETEAFF. Full variable domain (missing parts from reference TRBV19 and TRBJ1-1): DGGITQSPKYLFRKEGQNVTLSCEQNLNHDAMYWYRQDPGQGLRLIYYSQIVNDFQKGDIAEGYSVSREKKESFPLTVTSAQKNPTAFYLCASSIRSKFTETEAFFGQGTRLTVV.

This clone was picked up one time. This sequence joins TRBV7-8 and TRBJ2-7; 7 bases fit TRBD2. The CDR3 covers 15 residues. Germline CDR1 is SGHVS and CDR2 is FQNEAQ. Unmatched junction bases numbered 11, after V lost 5 bases and J lost 4 bases. The CDR3 region has the DNA TGTGCCAGCAGCCCAGAGATTGGGAGGGGTTACGAGCAGTACTTC. Translating it yields CASSPEIGRGYEQYF.

The chain recombines TRBV18 with TRBJ2-2; TRBD1 is a possible D gene (5 bases). There are 15 residues in the CDR3. Germline lookup yields CDR1 KGHSH and CDR2 LQKENI. Trimming took 1 base from V and 4 from J, leaving 10 bases between them. The CDR3 bases are TGTGCCAGCTCACCACTCGTCCAGGGCACCGGGGAGCTGTTTTTT. Translating gives CASSPLVQGTGELFF.

The chain uses TRBV18 and TRBJ1-5, with 8 bases identical to TRBD1. Germline lookup yields CDR1 KGHSH and CDR2 LQKENI. The ends lost 4 bases at V and 4 bases at J; junction bases unmatched: 18. The CDR3 is 19 amino acids. CDR3 coding DNA: TGTGCCAGCTCACTCCTCCGGACAGGGTCTGGTGCAGGGAATCAGCCCCAGCATTTT. Translation gives CASSLLRTGSGAGNQPQHF.

The V gene is TRBV18, the J gene TRBJ2-1, with TRBD1 matching over 7 bases. The CDR3 spans 14 residues. V dropped 5 bases and J dropped 3; count of bases not matched to a gene: 4. From germline, CDR1 is KGHSH and CDR2 LQKENI. In DNA form, the CDR3 reads TGTGCCAGCTCAAGAGGACAGGACTACAATGAGCAGTTCTTC. Translating it yields CASSRGQDYNEQFF.

This chain connects TRBV28 to TRBJ1-4, with a weak D call TRBD1 (5 bases). Trimming shortened V by 1 base and J by 5 bases, and 14 bases separated the two germline ends. Germline assignment: CDR1 MDHEN and CDR2 SYDVKM. The CDR3 covers 16 residues. This chain's CDR3 is CASSLLMRDSNEKLFF. In DNA form, the CDR3 reads TGTGCCAGCAGTTTATTGATGAGAGACAGCAATGAAAAACTGTTTTTT.

The chain links TRBV19 to TRBJ2-4; perhaps TRBD1 as D (6 bases). Trimming left V 3 bases short and J 7 bases short, with 16 bases between. The germline V gene has CDR1 LNHDA and CDR2 SQIVND (reference sequence). The CDR3 spans 15 residues. CDR3 in amino acids: CASSIFVAGENIQYF. CDR3 DNA: TGTGCCAGTAGTATCTTTGTGGCAGGGGAGAACATTCAGTACTTC.

Details on this clone: Other DNA sequences in this sample translate to the same CDR3. The J gene is TRBJ2-1, the V gene TRBV4-2; TRBD1 matches 11 bases. The ends lost 0 bases at V and 4 bases at J; junction bases unmatched: 2. CDR1 LGHNA and CDR2 YNFKEQ come from the germline V gene. The CDR3 sequence is 16 residues long. CDR3 sequence: CASSQDWDRGYNEQFF. In DNA, the CDR3 is TGTGCCAGCAGCCAAGATTGGGACAGGGGGTACAATGAGCAGTTCTTC.

The chain employs TRBV25-1 and TRBJ1-2, with 8 bases matching TRBD1. From germline, CDR1 is MGHDK and CDR2 SYGVNS. The CDR3 runs 17 residues. J was trimmed by 6 bases and V by 1 base; bases with no gene match: 13. The CDR3 DNA follows: TGTGCCAGCAGTGAATTCGGCCCAGTAGGACAGGGTGATGGCTACACCTTC. Amino acids: CASSEFGPVGQGDGYTF.

The CDR3 here is CASTLDAGKNYGYTF. DNA for the CDR3: TGTGCCAGCACCCTCGACGCGGGGAAAAACTATGGCTACACCTTC. This sequence joins TRBV6-5 and TRBJ1-2; D gene uncertain. Trimming cost V 7 bases and J 2 bases, with 17 bases left between them. CDR3 length: 15 amino acids. Germline-derived CDR1 and CDR2 are MNHEY and SVGAGI.

This chain uses TRBV19 with TRBJ2-6, with D maybe TRBD1 (6 bases). The germline V gene encodes CDR1 LNHDA and CDR2 SQIVND (reference sequence). This CDR3 contains 16 residues. V gave up 5 bases and J gave up 0 bases, with 11 bases separating them. This CDR3 is CASSPGQLSGANVLTF. CDR3 coding DNA: TGTGCCAGTAGTCCAGGACAGCTCTCTGGGGCCAACGTCCTGACTTTC.

The rearrangement links TRBV5-1 to TRBJ2-7, with TRBD2 matching 9 bases. From germline, CDR1 is SGHRS and CDR2 YFSETQ. This CDR3 is built from 17 residues. The J segment lost 2 bases and the V segment lost 2 bases, leaving 11 bases of the junction unmatched. CDR3 coding DNA: TGCGCCAGCAGCTTAGGCGCGGGGCGCGGGAGGGCCTACGAGCAGTACTTC. Its translation is CASSLGAGRGRAYEQYF.

This chain links TRBV7-3 with TRBJ2-2; D gene unclear. CDR1 and CDR2 (germline): SGHTA, FQGTGA. CDR3 length: 14 amino acids. Trimming stripped 5 bases from V and 6 bases from J, with 13 bases between. CDR3 DNA sequence: TGTGCCAGCAGCCTTTCCCCGAGCTCCGGGGAGCTGTTTTTT. Protein: CASSLSPSSGELFF. Full variable domain (outside the CDR3, taken from reference TRBV7-3 and TRBJ2-2): GAGVSQTPSNKVTEKGKYVELRCDPISGHTALYWYRQSLGQGPEFLIYFQGTGAADDSGLPNDRFFAVRPEGSVSTLKIQRTERGDSAVYLCASSLSPSSGELFFGEGSRLTVL.

The J gene is TRBJ2-3, the V gene TRBV9; possibly TRBD1 for D (5 bases). The CDR3 extends over 16 amino acids. The V end lost 0 bases, the J end lost 2 bases, and 13 bases lay between the germline ends. Germline lookup yields CDR1 SGDLS and CDR2 YYNGEE. The CDR3 DNA follows: TGTGCCAGCAGCGTAGCTGGGGCACAGTCCACAGATACGCAGTATTTT. Protein sequence: CASSVAGAQSTDTQYF.